Listed below are T cell receptor beta chains from one sample, sequenced in a study of blood T cell repertoires in COVID-19. Clones were sequenced by immunoSEQ multiplex PCR, and TCRdb holds only the in-frame ones, with some missing. The data hold more than 250,000 clones, with nearly 90% observed a single time. Sequenced material: PBMCs or T cells enriched from blood (not recorded which). All receptors derive from a young woman who had recovered from COVID-19. CDR3s include the opening cysteine and the closing phenylalanine or tryptophan. Each record gives: J gene, V gene, CDR3 protein.

J gene: TRBJ2-7
V gene: TRBV19
CDR3 protein: CASSPTSGGYEQYF

J gene: TRBJ2-7
V gene: TRBV27
CDR3 protein: CASSPTGEGHEQYF

J gene: TRBJ2-7
V gene: TRBV14
CDR3 protein: CASSQWQGSYEQYF

J gene: TRBJ1-5
V gene: TRBV5-6
CDR3 protein: CASSLGPLDRGRQPQHF

J gene: TRBJ2-5
V gene: TRBV7-9
CDR3 protein: CASSLDPGLVWAQYF

J gene: TRBJ1-2
V gene: TRBV6-2/TRBV6-3
CDR3 protein: CASSYRNYGYTF

J gene: TRBJ1-2
V gene: TRBV11-1
CDR3 protein: CASTFKHGQGEGYTF

J gene: TRBJ2-3
V gene: TRBV6-4
CDR3 protein: CASRPNTGTSGGPGDTQYF

J gene: TRBJ1-5
V gene: TRBV5-4
CDR3 protein: CASSLGTGKGQPQHF

J gene: TRBJ2-3
V gene: TRBV30
CDR3 protein: CAWSVYGLHDTQYF

J gene: TRBJ1-1
V gene: TRBV4-3
CDR3 protein: CASSRADPTGGHEAFF

J gene: TRBJ2-1
V gene: TRBV30
CDR3 protein: CAWSVAGAYNEQFF

J gene: TRBJ2-7
V gene: TRBV3-1/TRBV3-2
CDR3 protein: CASSPQRGFFYEQYF

J gene: TRBJ1-2
V gene: TRBV29-1
CDR3 protein: CSVGGSNYGYTF

J gene: TRBJ1-6
V gene: TRBV9
CDR3 protein: CASSVEQNSPLHF

J gene: TRBJ2-5
V gene: TRBV2
CDR3 protein: CASSGYRVGETQYF

J gene: TRBJ2-3
V gene: TRBV5-1
CDR3 protein: CASSLTGTQRADTQYF

J gene: TRBJ1-1
V gene: TRBV3-1/TRBV3-2
CDR3 protein: CASSPARGSNTEAFF

J gene: TRBJ1-2
V gene: TRBV5-4
CDR3 protein: CASSPSDTFYGYTF

J gene: TRBJ2-5
V gene: TRBV10-2
CDR3 protein: CASSESSGGKETQYF

J gene: TRBJ1-1
V gene: TRBV4-3
CDR3 protein: CASSQGFGGRTEAFF

J gene: TRBJ1-3
V gene: TRBV19
CDR3 protein: CASSRGQGSGNTIYF

J gene: TRBJ1-5
V gene: TRBV7-9
CDR3 protein: CASSYGQTNQPQHF

J gene: TRBJ1-5
V gene: TRBV10-3
CDR3 protein: CAISESKQLNQPQHF

J gene: TRBJ2-1
V gene: TRBV7-3
CDR3 protein: CASSPRTGTRSNEQFF

J gene: TRBJ1-1
V gene: TRBV5-4
CDR3 protein: CASSSALDSHTEAFF

J gene: TRBJ1-1
V gene: TRBV5-1
CDR3 protein: CASSRGLRDRANTEAFF

J gene: TRBJ2-3
V gene: TRBV18
CDR3 protein: CASSPPSDTSRTQYF

J gene: TRBJ2-3
V gene: TRBV9
CDR3 protein: CASSVGTSDSDTQYF